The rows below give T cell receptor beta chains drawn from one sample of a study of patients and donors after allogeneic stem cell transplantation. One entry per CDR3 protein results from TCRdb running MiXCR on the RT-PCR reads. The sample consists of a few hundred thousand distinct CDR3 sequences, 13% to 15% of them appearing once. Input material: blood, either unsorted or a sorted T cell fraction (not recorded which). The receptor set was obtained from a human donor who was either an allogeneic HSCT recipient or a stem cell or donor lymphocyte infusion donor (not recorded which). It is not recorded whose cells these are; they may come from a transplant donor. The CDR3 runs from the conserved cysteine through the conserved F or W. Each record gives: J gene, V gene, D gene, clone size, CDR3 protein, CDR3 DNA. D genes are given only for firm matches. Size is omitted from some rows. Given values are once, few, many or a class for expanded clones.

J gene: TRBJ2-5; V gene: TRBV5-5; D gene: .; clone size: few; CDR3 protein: CASSLGGGVGETQYF; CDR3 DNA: TGTGCCAGCAGCTTGGGTGGAGGGGTAGGAGAGACCCAGTACTTC
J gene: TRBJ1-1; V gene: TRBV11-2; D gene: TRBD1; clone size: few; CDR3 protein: CASSATRTGGASFF; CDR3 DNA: TGTGCCAGCAGCGCCACTCGGACAGGGGGTGCGTCTTTCTTT
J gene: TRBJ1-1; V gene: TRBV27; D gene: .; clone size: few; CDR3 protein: CASRGAFQAAEAFF; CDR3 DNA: TGTGCCAGCAGGGGGGCATTCCAAGCGGCTGAAGCTTTCTTT
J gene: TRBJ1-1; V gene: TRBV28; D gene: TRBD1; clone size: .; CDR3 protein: CASSRTGAWGRSDTEAFF; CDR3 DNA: TGTGCCAGCAGTCGCACAGGGGCATGGGGTCGCTCGGACACTGAAGCTTTCTTT
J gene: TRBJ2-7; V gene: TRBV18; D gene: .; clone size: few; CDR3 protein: CASSHRDTYEQYF; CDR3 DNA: TGTGCCAGCTCACACCGGGACACCTACGAGCAGTACTTC
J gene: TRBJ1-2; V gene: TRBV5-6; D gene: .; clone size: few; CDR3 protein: CASNDWTEAYGYTF; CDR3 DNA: TGTGCCAGCAATGATTGGACAGAGGCCTATGGCTACACCTTC
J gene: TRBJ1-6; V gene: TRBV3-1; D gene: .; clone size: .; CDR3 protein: CASSQDRDPSSYNSPLHF; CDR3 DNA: TGTGCCAGCAGCCAAGATCGGGATCCGAGCTCCTATAATTCACCCCTCCACTTT
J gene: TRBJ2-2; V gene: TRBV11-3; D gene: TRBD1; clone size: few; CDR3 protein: CASRAGGSGTGELFF; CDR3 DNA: TGTGCCAGCAGAGCAGGGGGCTCGGGCACCGGGGAGCTGTTTTTT
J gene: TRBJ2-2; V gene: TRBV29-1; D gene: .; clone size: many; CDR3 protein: CSVELVWTGGELFF; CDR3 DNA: TGCAGCGTTGAACTTGTGTGGACCGGCGGGGAGCTGTTTTTT
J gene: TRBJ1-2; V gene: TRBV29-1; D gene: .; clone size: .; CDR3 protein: CSVGHSGYGYTF; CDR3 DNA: TGCAGCGTTGGCCACTCGGGGTATGGCTACACCTTC
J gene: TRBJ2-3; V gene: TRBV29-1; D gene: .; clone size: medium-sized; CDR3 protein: CSVPRDVVTDTQYF; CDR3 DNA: TGCAGCGTTCCCCGGGACGTAGTCACAGATACGCAGTATTTT
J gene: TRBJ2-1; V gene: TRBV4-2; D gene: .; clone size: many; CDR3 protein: CASSQDSSSGWLFF; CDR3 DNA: TGTGCCAGCAGCCAAGACTCGAGTAGCGGTTGGCTGTTCTTC
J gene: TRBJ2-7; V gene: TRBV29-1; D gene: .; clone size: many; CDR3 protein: CSVEEGPRGEQYF; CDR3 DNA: TGCAGCGTTGAAGAGGGGCCCCGGGGCGAGCAGTACTTC
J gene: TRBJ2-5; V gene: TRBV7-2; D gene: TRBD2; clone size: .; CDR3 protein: CASSVQTSRETQYF; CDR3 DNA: TGTGCCAGCAGCGTTCAGACTAGCCGGGAGACCCAGTACTTC
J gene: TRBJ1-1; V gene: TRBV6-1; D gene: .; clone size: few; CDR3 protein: CASIPGVEAFF; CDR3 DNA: TGTGCCAGCATTCCGGGGGTTGAAGCTTTCTTT
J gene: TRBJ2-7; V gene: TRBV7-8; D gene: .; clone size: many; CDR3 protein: CASSLGVGFRGEQYF; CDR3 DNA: TGTGCCAGCAGTTTAGGAGTGGGGTTTCGAGGCGAGCAGTACTTC
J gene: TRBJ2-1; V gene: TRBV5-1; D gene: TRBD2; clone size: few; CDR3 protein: CASSGTGTSGAPYNEQFF; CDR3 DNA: TGCGCCAGCAGCGGTACGGGGACTAGCGGGGCCCCCTACAATGAGCAGTTCTTC